Sequencing of this TCR beta chain was carried out in a study of radiotherapy plus CTLA-4 blockade in lung cancer. Overall study results and limits: The best prediction of response reportedly came from early blood T cell clone dynamics, with interferon-beta. Clones of tumor-derived TCRs expanded in blood after radiotherapy plus ipilimumab.

Generated by immunoSEQ multiplex PCR, the TCRdb table keeps only in-frame clones and is missing some. The sample has roughly 98,000 clones, about 83% seen once; the top ten hold 13% to 15%. The germline V gene has CDR1 ENHRY and CDR2 SYGVKD. The length of the CDR3 is 17 residues. V lost 0 bases and J lost 2, with 16 bases in between. Worth noting for this clone: The antigen is unknown.

Participants had chemo-refractory metastatic non-small-cell lung cancer and were treated with focal radiation plus ipilimumab CTLA-4 blockade. The chain recombines TRBV10-3 with TRBJ1-1; no reliable D call. The sequence was collected from a human donor with non-small cell lung cancer that progressed on radiotherapy plus ipilimumab. The sequencing here drew on peripheral blood, taken from a patient treated with radiotherapy plus ipilimumab. CDR3 residues: CAISESSLRQANTEAFF. DNA of the CDR3: TGTGCCATCAGTGAGTCGTCTCTCAGGCAGGCAAACACTGAAGCTTTCTTT.